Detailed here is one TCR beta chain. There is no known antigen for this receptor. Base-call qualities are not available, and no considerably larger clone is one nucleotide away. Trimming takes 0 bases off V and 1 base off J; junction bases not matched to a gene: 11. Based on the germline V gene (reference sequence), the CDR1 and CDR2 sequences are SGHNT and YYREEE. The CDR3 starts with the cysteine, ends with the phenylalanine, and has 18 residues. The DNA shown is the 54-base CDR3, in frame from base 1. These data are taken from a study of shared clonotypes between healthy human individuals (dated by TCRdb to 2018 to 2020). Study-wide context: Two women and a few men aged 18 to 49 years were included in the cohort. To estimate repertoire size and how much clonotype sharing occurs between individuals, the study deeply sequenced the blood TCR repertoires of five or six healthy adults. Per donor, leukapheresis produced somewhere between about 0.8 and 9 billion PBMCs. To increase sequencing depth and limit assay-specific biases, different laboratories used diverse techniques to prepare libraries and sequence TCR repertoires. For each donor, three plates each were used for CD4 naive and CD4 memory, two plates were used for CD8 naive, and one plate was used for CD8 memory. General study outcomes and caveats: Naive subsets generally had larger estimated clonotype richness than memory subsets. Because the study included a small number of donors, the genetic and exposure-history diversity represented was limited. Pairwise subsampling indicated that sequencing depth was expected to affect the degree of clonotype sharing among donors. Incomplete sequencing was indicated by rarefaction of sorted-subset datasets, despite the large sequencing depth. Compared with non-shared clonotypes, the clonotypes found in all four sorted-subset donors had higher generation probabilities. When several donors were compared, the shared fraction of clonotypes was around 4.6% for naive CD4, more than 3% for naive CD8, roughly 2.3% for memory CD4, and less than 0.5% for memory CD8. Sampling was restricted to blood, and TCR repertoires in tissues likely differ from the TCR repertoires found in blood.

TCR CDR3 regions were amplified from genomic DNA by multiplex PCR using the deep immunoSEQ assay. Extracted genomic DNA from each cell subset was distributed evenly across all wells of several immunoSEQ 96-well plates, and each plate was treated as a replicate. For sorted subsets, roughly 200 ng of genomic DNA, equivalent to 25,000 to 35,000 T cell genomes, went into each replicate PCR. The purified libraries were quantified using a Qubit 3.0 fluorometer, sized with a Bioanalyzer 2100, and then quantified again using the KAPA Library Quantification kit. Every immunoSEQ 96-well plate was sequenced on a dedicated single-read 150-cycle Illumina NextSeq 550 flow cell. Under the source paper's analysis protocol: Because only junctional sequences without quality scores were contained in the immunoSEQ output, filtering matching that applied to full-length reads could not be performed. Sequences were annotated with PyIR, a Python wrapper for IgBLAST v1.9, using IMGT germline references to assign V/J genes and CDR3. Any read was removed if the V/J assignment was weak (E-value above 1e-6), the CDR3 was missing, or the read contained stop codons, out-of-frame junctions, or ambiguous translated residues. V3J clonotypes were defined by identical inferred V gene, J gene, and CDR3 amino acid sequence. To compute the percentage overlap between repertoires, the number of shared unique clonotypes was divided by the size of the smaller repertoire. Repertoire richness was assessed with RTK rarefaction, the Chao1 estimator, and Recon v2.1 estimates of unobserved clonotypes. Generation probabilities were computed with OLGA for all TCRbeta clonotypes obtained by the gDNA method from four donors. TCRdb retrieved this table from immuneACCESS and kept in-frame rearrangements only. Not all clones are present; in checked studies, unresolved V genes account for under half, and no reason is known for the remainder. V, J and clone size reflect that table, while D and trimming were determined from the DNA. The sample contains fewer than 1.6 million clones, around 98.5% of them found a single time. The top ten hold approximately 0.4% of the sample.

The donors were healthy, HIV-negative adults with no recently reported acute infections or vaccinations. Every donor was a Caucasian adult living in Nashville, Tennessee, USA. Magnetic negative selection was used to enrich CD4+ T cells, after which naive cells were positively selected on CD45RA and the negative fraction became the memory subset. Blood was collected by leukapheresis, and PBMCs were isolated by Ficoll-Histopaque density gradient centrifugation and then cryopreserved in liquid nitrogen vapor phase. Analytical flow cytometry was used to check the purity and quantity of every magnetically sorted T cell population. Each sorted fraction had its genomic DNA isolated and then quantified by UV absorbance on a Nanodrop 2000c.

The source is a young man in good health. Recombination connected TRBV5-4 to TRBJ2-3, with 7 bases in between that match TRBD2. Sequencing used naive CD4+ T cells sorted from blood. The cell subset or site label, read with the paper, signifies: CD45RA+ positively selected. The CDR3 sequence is CASSLGGSIFAGTDTQYF. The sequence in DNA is TGTGCCAGCAGCTTGGGCGGGAGTATTTTCGCCGGCACAGATACGCAGTATTTT.